The 25 T cell receptor beta chains below all came from one sample that was sequenced in a study of naive and memory T cell subsets. An equimolar mix of two oligonucleotides served as the beta constant-region primer for TRBC1 and TRBC2. Each CDR3 protein gets one entry after TCRdb re-called the UMI-ligation and nested PCR reads with MiXCR. Counted here are 37,000 or so distinct CDR3 sequences, about an eighth occurring once; the ten biggest clones make up 20% to 25%. Sequencing input: effector memory CD4+ T cells from blood. Sample subset: effector memory, CD45RA- CD27-. These receptors were collected from a human donor in good health.

This clonotype showed up just a few times. This chain connects TRBV5-4 to TRBJ2-5, with TRBD2 matching over 9 bases. The CDR3 extends over 18 amino acids. V was pared by 0 bases and J by 2 bases, with 11 bases of the junction left unmatched. CDR1 and CDR2 from the germline V gene are SGHNT and YYREEE (reference sequence). Written as DNA, the CDR3 is TGTGCCAGCAGCTTGGGAGGGGGTAGCGGGAGTCCACAAGAGACCCAGTACTTC. Encoded protein: CASSLGGGSGSPQETQYF.

At least ten counts were recorded for this clonotype. CDR3 sequence (DNA): TGTGCCACCAGCAAGGACTTTCCTAACTACAATGAGCAGTTCTTC. Protein sequence: CATSKDFPNYNEQFF. This chain joins TRBV15 and TRBJ2-1; maybe TRBD2 (5 bases). This CDR3 has 15 residues. Germline assignment: CDR1 LNHNV and CDR2 YYDKDF (reference sequence). Trimming cost V 4 bases and J 3 bases, with 13 bases left between them.

There are many counts of this clonotype. This chain joins TRBV4-2 and TRBJ2-3, with 9 bases identical to TRBD2. Trimming cost V 3 bases and J 4 bases; bases outside gene matches: 14. Per germline, CDR1 LGHNA and CDR2 YNFKEQ. The CDR3 extends over 18 amino acids. In DNA form, the CDR3 reads TGTGCCAGCAGCCACCCGTCTCGGGCGGGAGGGAAGGCAGATACGCAGTATTTT. Translated: CASSHPSRAGGKADTQYF.

The chain is built from TRBV11-2 and TRBJ1-2, with no clear D. Germline V gene data show CDR1 as SGHAT and CDR2 as FQNNGV. Trimming pared 0 bases from V and 5 bases from J, leaving 7 bases between. CDR3 length equals 13 residues. The CDR3: CASSLDLEYGYTF. CDR3 DNA: TGTGCCAGCAGCTTAGATCTGGAGTATGGCTACACCTTC.

This clonotype appeared a few times. The chain employs TRBV6-2 or TRBV6-3 and TRBJ2-2; 7 bases match TRBD2. Trimming took 2 bases from V and 6 from J; bases not matched to a gene: 12. Germline CDR1 MNHEY, CDR2 SVGEGT. CDR3 size: 17 residues. The CDR3 here is CASSYEILAVRAGELFF. As DNA, the CDR3 is TGTGCCAGCAGTTACGAGATTCTAGCGGTGAGGGCCGGGGAGCTGTTTTTT.

Only a few counts were recorded for this clonotype. The V gene is TRBV12-3 or TRBV12-4, the J gene TRBJ2-2, with 7 bases aligning to TRBD2. The CDR3 is made up of 16 amino acids. V was clipped by 3 bases and J by 5 bases; unmatched bases: 9. The CDR3 is CASSFWSGGLTGELFF. The DNA for the CDR3 is TGTGCCAGCAGTTTTTGGTCGGGGGGACTGACCGGGGAGCTGTTTTTT.

This clonotype turned up a few times. The rearrangement uses TRBV19 and TRBJ2-3; maybe TRBD1 (5 bases). V lost 5 bases and J lost 4, with 13 bases in between. CDR1 is LNHDA and CDR2 is SQIVND in the germline V gene (reference sequence). The CDR3 has 14 amino acids. CDR3 sequence: CASSDRGPADTQYF. The CDR3 DNA reads TGTGCCAGTAGTGACAGAGGACCTGCAGATACGCAGTATTTT.

Many counts were recorded for this clonotype. The chain has TRBV5-5 and TRBJ1-5; D gene unclear. Germline CDR1 and CDR2: SGHKS and YYEKEE (reference sequence). V dropped 4 bases and J dropped 7 bases, with 15 bases sitting between them. The CDR3 covers 14 residues. The CDR3 DNA is TGTGCCAGCAGCGAAGGTAGTTCGAGCCAGCCCCAGCATTTT. This encodes CASSEGSSSQPQHF.

This clonotype has a count of ten or more. The V gene is TRBV29-1, the J gene TRBJ1-1; D possibly corresponds to TRBD1 (5 bases). CDR1 and CDR2 (germline): SQVTM, ANQGSEA. Deletions cut 3 bases from V and 1 base from J, with 15 bases between. This CDR3 is 15 amino acids long. As DNA, the CDR3 is TGCAGCGTTGAGGGAGGGACCGTTAAGAACACTGAAGCTTTCTTT. This gives the protein CSVEGGTVKNTEAFF.

J is TRBJ2-3 and V is TRBV7-2; 9 positions match TRBD1. Unmatched junction bases numbered 3, after V lost 4 bases and J lost 4 bases. This CDR3 is 14 amino acids long. The germline V gene encodes CDR1 SGHTA and CDR2 FQGNSA. CDR3 sequence: CASSSDRGADTQYF. The CDR3 DNA follows: TGTGCCAGCAGCTCCGACAGGGGGGCAGATACGCAGTATTTT.

A few counts support this clonotype. V is TRBV4-2 and J is TRBJ2-2, with D possibly matching TRBD1 (5 bases). Trimming took off 1 base at V and 6 bases at J, with 9 bases between the two ends. The germline gives CDR1 LGHNA, CDR2 YNFKEQ. The CDR3 consists of 14 residues. The CDR3 DNA reads TGTGCCAGCAGCCAAGTGGGGCAGTCCGGGGAGCTGTTTTTT. It translates to CASSQVGQSGELFF.

With respect to this clonotype: This may be a read error: a much more frequent sequence differs by one nucleotide. The chain joins TRBV20-1 to TRBJ2-3; D assignment may be TRBD1 or TRBD2 (5 bases each). The CDR3 is 14 residues long. The germline V gene encodes CDR1 DFQATT and CDR2 SNEGSKA (reference sequence). Trimming removed 3 bases at V and 0 bases at J, with 10 bases between. The CDR3 DNA follows: TGCAGTGCTAGGGGACCGAGTAGCACAGATACGCAGTATTTT. Residues: CSARGPSSTDTQYF.

Notes on this clonotype: Possible read error: a much larger clone is one base away. The chain recombines TRBV7-2 with TRBJ2-3, with TRBD1 as a possible D gene (5 bases). Trimming took off 5 bases at V and 7 bases at J, with 16 bases between the two ends. This CDR3 contains 14 residues. Germline V CDR1 and CDR2: SGHTA, FQGNSA. This CDR3 is CASSPDAQVNTQYF. The CDR3 DNA reads TGTGCCAGCAGCCCGGACGCACAGGTGAATACGCAGTATTTT.

In its sample, this clonotype was seen a few times. The rearrangement uses TRBV5-1 and TRBJ2-7, with D perhaps matching TRBD1 (6 bases). The CDR3 is 14 residues long. Trimming stripped 0 bases from V and 5 bases from J, with 12 bases between. CDR1 and CDR2 (germline): SGHRS, YFSETQ. The CDR3 is CASSLDHREHEQYF. CDR3 in DNA: TGCGCCAGCAGCTTGGACCACAGGGAACACGAGCAGTACTTC. Supplemented by reference TRBV5-1 and TRBJ2-7, the full variable domain reads KAGVTQTPRYLIKTRGQQVTLSCSPISGHRSVSWYQQTPGQGLQFLFEYFSETQRNKGNFPGRFSGRQFSNSRSEMNVSTLELGDSALYLCASSLDHREHEQYFGPGTRLTVT.

The chain carries TRBV14 and TRBJ1-1; TRBD1 is a possible D gene (5 bases). The CDR3 sequence is 12 residues long. The V gene lost 5 bases and the J gene lost 5 bases, with 9 bases spanning the gap. CDR1 SGHDN and CDR2 FVKESK come from the germline V gene. DNA of the CDR3: TGTGCCAGCAGCGGGGGATGGACTGAAGCTTTCTTT. Translation: CASSGGWTEAFF.

This clonotype was recorded many times. A much larger clone is a single base away; this may be a read error. V and J are TRBV19 and TRBJ2-1; the D gene could be TRBD1 or TRBD2 (5 bases each). CDR1 LNHDA and CDR2 SQIVND come from the germline V gene (reference sequence). The germline V and J ends were trimmed by 5 bases and 2 bases, with 13 bases remaining between them. This CDR3 region has 15 residues. CDR3 nucleotide sequence: TGTGCCAGTAGTTCGGGACGAGCGGCCTACAATGAGCAGTTCTTC. Protein sequence: CASSSGRAAYNEQFF.

This chain links TRBV15 with TRBJ2-3, with TRBD2 matching 10 bases. J was trimmed by 2 bases and V by 4 bases; bases with no gene match: 12. This CDR3 comprises 18 residues. Germline V lookup: CDR1 LNHNV, CDR2 YYDKDF (reference sequence). The CDR3 DNA reads as TGTGCCACCAGCAAACCCACGGGACTAGCGAGAATCACAGATACGCAGTATTTT. Residues: CATSKPTGLARITDTQYF.

Regarding this clonotype: A much larger clone lies one base from this, so it may be a read error. V and J are TRBV19 and TRBJ2-1; 8 bases line up with TRBD2. The germline gives CDR1 LNHDA, CDR2 SQIVND (reference sequence). With V trimmed by 5 bases and J by 7 bases, 22 bases remained unmatched. The CDR3 is 19 amino acids. The CDR3 here is CASSAQGMSGSGGRNEQFF. The DNA for the CDR3 is TGTGCCAGTAGTGCCCAAGGGATGAGCGGGAGCGGTGGTAGGAATGAGCAGTTCTTC.

The V call is TRBV11-1, the J call TRBJ2-3, with D tentatively TRBD1 or TRBD2 (5 bases each). The germline V gene encodes CDR1 SGHAT and CDR2 FQDESV (reference sequence). This CDR3 is built from 15 residues. V was trimmed by 7 bases and J by 6 bases, leaving 20 bases between them. CDR3: CASTFQRGESDTQYF. DNA of the CDR3: TGTGCCAGCACATTTCAACGAGGGGAATCCGATACGCAGTATTTT.

V gene TRBV19 combines with J gene TRBJ2-2; D is perhaps TRBD2 (6 bases). Germline CDR1 LNHDA, CDR2 SQIVND (reference sequence). Trimming removed 10 bases from V and 5 bases from J, with 14 bases in between. This CDR3 spans 13 amino acids. CDR3 sequence: CAMRGGVTGELFF. The CDR3 coding sequence is TGTGCCATGAGGGGAGGCGTAACCGGGGAGCTGTTTTTT.

This clonotype was seen repeatedly, ten times or more. The chain links TRBV20-1 to TRBJ2-7; D gene uncertain. V was shortened by 3 bases and J by 2 bases, with 17 bases between the two germline ends. Germline V gene sequence: CDR1 DFQATT, CDR2 SNEGSKA (reference sequence). This CDR3 has 15 amino acids. The CDR3 spells CSARTAQRPTYEQYF. CDR3 DNA: TGCAGTGCTAGGACGGCCCAGCGCCCGACCTACGAGCAGTACTTC.

The chain has TRBV20-1 and TRBJ1-5; the D is unclear. CDR3 length: 15 amino acids. With 6 bases removed from V and 7 bases from J, the gap between germline ends came to 22 bases. Per germline, CDR1 DFQATT and CDR2 SNEGSKA (reference sequence). CDR3 sequence reads: CSAEMGMGLEQPQHF. CDR3 nucleotide sequence: TGCAGTGCCGAAATGGGAATGGGCCTCGAGCAGCCCCAGCATTTT.

With respect to this clonotype: A much more abundant neighbour one base away suggests this may be a read error. The chain has TRBV5-1 and TRBJ2-5; TRBD1 agrees at 8 bases. This CDR3 is 15 amino acids long. Germline V CDR1 and CDR2: SGHRS, YFSETQ. With 0 bases clipped from V and 4 bases from J, the junction kept 5 bases outside the gene matches. Written as DNA, the CDR3 is TGCGCCAGCAGCTTGGGGACAGGGACGGGAGAGACCCAGTACTTC. This sequence encodes CASSLGTGTGETQYF.

This clonotype occurred a few times. This chain uses TRBV2 with TRBJ1-3, with D maybe TRBD1 (5 bases). This CDR3 is 12 amino acids long. From germline, CDR1 is SNHLY and CDR2 FYNNEI. Trimming pared 8 bases from V and 0 bases from J, leaving 5 bases between. The CDR3 loop reads CASGTSGNTIYF. Written as DNA, the CDR3 is TGTGCCAGCGGGACCTCTGGAAACACCATATATTTT.

This clonotype was counted ten times or more. This CDR3 is CASSLASGRAASGNTIYF. The CDR3 DNA reads as TGTGCCAGCAGCCTCGCGTCCGGGAGGGCTGCCTCTGGAAACACCATATATTTT. J is TRBJ1-3 and V is TRBV7-9; unclear D gene. The CDR3 covers 18 residues. From germline, CDR1 is SEHNR and CDR2 FQNEAQ (reference sequence). The germline V and J ends were trimmed by 5 bases and 0 bases, with 20 bases remaining between them.